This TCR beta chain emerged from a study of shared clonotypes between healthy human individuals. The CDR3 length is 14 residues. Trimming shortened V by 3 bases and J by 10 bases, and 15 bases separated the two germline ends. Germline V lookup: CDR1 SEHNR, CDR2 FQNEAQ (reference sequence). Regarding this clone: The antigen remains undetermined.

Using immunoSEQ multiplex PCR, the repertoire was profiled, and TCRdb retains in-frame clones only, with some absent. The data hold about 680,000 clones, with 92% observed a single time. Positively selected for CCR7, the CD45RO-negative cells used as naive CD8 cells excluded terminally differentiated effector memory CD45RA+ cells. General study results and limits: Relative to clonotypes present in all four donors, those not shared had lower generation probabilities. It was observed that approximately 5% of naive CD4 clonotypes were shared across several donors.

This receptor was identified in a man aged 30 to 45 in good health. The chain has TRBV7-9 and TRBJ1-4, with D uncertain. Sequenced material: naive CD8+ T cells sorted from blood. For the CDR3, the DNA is TGTGCCAGCAGCTTGGGTGCGTTCGGCGGAAAACTGTTTTTT. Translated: CASSLGAFGGKLFF.